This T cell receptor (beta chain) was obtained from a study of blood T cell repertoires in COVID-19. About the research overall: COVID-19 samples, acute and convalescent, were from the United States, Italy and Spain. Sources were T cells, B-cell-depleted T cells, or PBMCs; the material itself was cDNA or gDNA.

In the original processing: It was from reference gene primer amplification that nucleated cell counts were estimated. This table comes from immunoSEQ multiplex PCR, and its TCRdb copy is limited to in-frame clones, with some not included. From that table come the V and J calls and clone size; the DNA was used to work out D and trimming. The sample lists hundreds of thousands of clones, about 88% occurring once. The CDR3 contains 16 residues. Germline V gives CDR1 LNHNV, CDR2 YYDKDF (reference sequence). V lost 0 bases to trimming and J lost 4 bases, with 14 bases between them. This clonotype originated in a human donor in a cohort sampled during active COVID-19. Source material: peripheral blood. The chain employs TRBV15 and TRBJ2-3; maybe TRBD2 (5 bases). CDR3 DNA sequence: TGTGCCACCAGCAGAGATGGTTCTAGCAAAGCAGATACGCAGTATTTT. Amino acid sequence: CATSRDGSSKADTQYF.